This T cell receptor (beta chain) is from a study of CD8 T cells in Susac syndrome. An amount of RNA that ranged from 0.5 to 1 ug was reverse transcribed with random hexamers. MiXCR was run by TCRdb on the immunoSEQ multiplex PCR reads, yielding one entry per CDR3 protein. The data contain around 71,000 distinct CDR3 sequences, roughly 95% of them singletons. This clonotype appeared once. The CD8+ and CD4+ T cells were isolated magnetically using a negative isolation approach, whereas the TEMRA cells were enriched by FACS. This CDR3 is built from 16 residues. Germline CDR1 is MGHDK and CDR2 is SYGVNS. Trimming shortened V by 6 bases and J by 2 bases, and 16 bases separated the two germline ends.

This chain connects TRBV25-1 to TRBJ1-4; the D is unclear. This sequence originates from a human donor with multiple sclerosis. Sequencing used CD4+ T cells from PBMCs. CDR3 in amino acids: CASSDPSGKTNEKLFF. The CDR3 DNA is TGTGCCAGCAGCGACCCCTCGGGGAAGACTAATGAAAAACTGTTTTTT.